Sequencing of this TCR beta chain was carried out in a study of identical twins' blood T cells. The three twin pairs were reared together, likely meeting the same infections. In the case of this clonotype: No antigen is known for it.

Study results and caveats: Shared environment remains a possible cause of twin similarity.

TCRdb reprocessed the 5' RACE reads via MiXCR and lists one record per CDR3 protein. The data hold around 380,000 distinct CDR3 sequences, with more than 25% observed a single time. The CDR3 spans 12 residues. Germline V gene lookup returns CDR1 DFQATT and CDR2 SNEGSKA (reference sequence). The gene calls are TRBV20-1 and TRBJ2-1; D remains ambiguous. The sequence was obtained from a woman between 18 and 55 years old in good health. Sequencing input: PBMCs. Here the CDR3 DNA reads TGCAGCTCCCATGGAGTTTACAATGAGCAGTTCTTC. Amino acids: CSSHGVYNEQFF.